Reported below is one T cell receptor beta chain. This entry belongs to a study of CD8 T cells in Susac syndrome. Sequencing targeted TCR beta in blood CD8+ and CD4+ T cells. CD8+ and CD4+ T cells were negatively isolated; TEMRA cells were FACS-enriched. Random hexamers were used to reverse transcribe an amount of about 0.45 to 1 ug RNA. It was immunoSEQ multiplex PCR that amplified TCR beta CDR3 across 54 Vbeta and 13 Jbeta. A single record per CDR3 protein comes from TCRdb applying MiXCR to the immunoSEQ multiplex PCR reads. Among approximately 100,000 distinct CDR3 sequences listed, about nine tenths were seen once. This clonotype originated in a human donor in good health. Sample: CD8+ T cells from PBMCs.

The CDR3 spells CASSLRGPHITEAFF. CDR3 in DNA: TGTGCCAGCAGCTTACGGGGTCCGCATATCACTGAAGCTTTCTTT. The genes are TRBV7-9 and TRBJ1-1; D remains ambiguous. The V and J ends lost 2 bases and 4 bases respectively, with 14 bases between them. CDR1 is SEHNR and CDR2 is FQNEAQ in the germline V gene (reference sequence). This CDR3 contains 15 residues.